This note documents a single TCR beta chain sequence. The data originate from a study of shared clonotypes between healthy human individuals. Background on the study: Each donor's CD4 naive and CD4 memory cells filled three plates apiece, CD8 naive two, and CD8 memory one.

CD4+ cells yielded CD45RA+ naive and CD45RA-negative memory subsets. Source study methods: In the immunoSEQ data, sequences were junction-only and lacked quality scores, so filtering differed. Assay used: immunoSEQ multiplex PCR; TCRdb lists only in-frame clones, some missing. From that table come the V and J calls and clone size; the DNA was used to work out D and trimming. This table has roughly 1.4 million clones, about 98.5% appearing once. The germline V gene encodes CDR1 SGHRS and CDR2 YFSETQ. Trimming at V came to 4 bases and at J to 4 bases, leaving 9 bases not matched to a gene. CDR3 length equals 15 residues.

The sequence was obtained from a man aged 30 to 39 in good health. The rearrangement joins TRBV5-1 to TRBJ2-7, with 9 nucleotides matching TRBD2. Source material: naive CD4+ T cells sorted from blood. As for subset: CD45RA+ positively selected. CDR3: CASSTTLSGRYEQYF. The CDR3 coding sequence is TGCGCCAGCAGCACCACGTTGAGCGGGAGGTACGAGCAGTACTTC. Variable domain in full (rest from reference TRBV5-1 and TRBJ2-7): KAGVTQTPRYLIKTRGQQVTLSCSPISGHRSVSWYQQTPGQGLQFLFEYFSETQRNKGNFPGRFSGRQFSNSRSEMNVSTLELGDSALYLCASSTTLSGRYEQYFGPGTRLTVT.